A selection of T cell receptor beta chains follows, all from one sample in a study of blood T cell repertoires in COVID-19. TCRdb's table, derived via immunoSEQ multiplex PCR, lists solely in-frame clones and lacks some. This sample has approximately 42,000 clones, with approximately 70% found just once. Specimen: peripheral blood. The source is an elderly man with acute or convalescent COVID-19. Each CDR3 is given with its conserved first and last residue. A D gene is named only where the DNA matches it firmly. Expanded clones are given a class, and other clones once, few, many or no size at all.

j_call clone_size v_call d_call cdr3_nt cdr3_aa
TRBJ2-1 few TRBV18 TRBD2 TGTGCCAGCTCACCACGGACTAGCGGGAGGGCGAATGAGCAGTTCTTC CASSPRTSGRANEQFF
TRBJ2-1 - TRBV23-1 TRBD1 TGCGCCGGTTTCGACAGGGCTCAAATGGTAAGGAATGAGCAGTTCTTC CAGFDRAQMVRNEQFF
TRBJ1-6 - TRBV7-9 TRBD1 TGTGCCAGCAGCCTCGGACAGGTCTATAATTCACCCCTCCACTTT CASSLGQVYNSPLHF
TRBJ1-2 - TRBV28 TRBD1 TGTGCCAGCAAGGAGACAGGGCTGATGGGAAATGGCTACACCTTC CASKETGLMGNGYTF
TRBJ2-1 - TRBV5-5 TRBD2 TGTGCCAGCAGCGTCCGGACTAGCGGGACCCACAATGAGCAGTTCTTC CASSVRTSGTHNEQFF
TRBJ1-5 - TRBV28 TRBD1 TGTGCCAGCAGCCTAGACAGGGTGAATCAGCCCCAGCATTTT CASSLDRVNQPQHF
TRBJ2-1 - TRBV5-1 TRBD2 TGCGCCAGCAGCTTCGGCAGCGGGAGGGTGGATGAGCAGTTCTTC CASSFGSGRVDEQFF
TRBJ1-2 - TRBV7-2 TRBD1 TGTGCCAGCAGCCTCGACAGGGGTGGCTATGGCTACACCTTC CASSLDRGGYGYTF
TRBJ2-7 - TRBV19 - TGTGCCAGTAGTCGACAGGTTACCTCCTACGAGCAGTACTTC CASSRQVTSYEQYF
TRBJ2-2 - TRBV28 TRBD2 TGTGCCAGCAGCCCGACTAGCGGGATACGCACCGGGGAGCTGTTTTTT CASSPTSGIRTGELFF
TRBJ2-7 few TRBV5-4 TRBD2 TGTGCCAGCAGCCCCCGGGGGGGGACCAGCTCCTACGAGCAGTACTTC CASSPRGGTSSYEQYF
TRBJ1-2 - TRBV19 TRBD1 TGTGCCGCCCAGGGACAGAGGTACGGCTACACCTTC CAAQGQRYGYTF
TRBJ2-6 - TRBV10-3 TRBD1 TGTGCCATCAGAGCCGGGACAGGGGCGATTAGCTCTGGGGCCAACGTCCTGACTTTC CAIRAGTGAISSGANVLTF
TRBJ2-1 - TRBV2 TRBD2 TGTGCCAGCAGGGGACTAGCGGGACGTAATGAGCAGTTCTTC CASRGLAGRNEQFF
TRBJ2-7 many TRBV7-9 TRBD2 TGTGCCAGCAGCCTCGGGACTAGCGGGACCCACGAGCAGTACTTC CASSLGTSGTHEQYF
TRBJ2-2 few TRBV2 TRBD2 TGTGCCAGCAGCCGGACTAGCCGCGGGGAGCTGTTTTTT CASSRTSRGELFF
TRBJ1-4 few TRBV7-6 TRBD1 TGTGCCAGCAGCTACTTCGGGACAGGGGGCGAAAAACTGTTTTTT CASSYFGTGGEKLFF
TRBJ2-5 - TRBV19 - TGTGCCAGTAGTACACTCGGGAGAGGAGGAGAGACCCAGTACTTC CASSTLGRGGETQYF
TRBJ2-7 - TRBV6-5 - TGTGCCAGCAGTTATTTCAGTGATTACGAGCAGTACTTC CASSYFSDYEQYF
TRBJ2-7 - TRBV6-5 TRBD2 TGTGCCAGCAGTCTACGAACTAGCGGGTACGAGCAGTACTTC CASSLRTSGYEQYF
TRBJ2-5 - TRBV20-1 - TGCAGCGCCGAGGGGACATCCCAGTACTTC CSAEGTSQYF
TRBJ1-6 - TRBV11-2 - TGTGCCAGCAGCTTAGCAGGGTTTAATTCACCCCTCCACTTT CASSLAGFNSPLHF
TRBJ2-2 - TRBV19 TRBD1 TGTGCCAGTCTCGCTTACGTCGGACAGGGTGGCGGGGAGCTGTTTTTT CASLAYVGQGGGELFF
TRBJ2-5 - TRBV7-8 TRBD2 TGTGCCAGCAGCGACCGAACTAGCGGGAGATGGAAGACCCAGTACTTC CASSDRTSGRWKTQYF
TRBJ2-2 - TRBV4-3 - TGCGCCAGCAGCCAATTCAGGGCCCTCAGGAACACCGGGGAGCTGTTTTTT CASSQFRALRNTGELFF
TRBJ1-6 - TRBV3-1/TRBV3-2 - TGTGCCAGCAGCCAGGGGCAGGTTAATTCACCCCTCCACTTT CASSQGQVNSPLHF
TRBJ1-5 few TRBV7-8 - TGTGCCAGCAGCTTAGCCCCACATAGCAATCAGCCCCAGCATTTT CASSLAPHSNQPQHF
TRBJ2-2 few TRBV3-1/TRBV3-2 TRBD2 TGTGCCAGCAGCCTTAGCGGGATGTTCACCGGGGAGCTGTTTTTT CASSLSGMFTGELFF